The source of this T cell receptor beta chain is a study of cytomegalovirus exposure and HLA in healthy donors. Study-level points and caveats: DRB1 had the most TCR associations and HLA-C the fewest, a later analysis found, with rates varying by HLA locus. Highly shared variants forming one cluster were likely a sequencing artifact.

CDR1 is LGHNA, CDR2 YNFKEQ, per germline. This CDR3 region has 15 residues. Trimming removed 1 base at V and 6 bases at J, with 13 bases between. PCR primers comprised 60 Vbeta and 13 Jbeta primers. Profiled with immunoSEQ multiplex PCR; TCRdb holds only in-frame clones, not every one. The sample includes fewer than 250,000 clones, 65% to 85% of them seen just once. This clone showed up just a few times. What it binds is not known. At collection, donors were nominally healthy, but unrecorded immune exposures were probable. The chain recombines TRBV4-2 with TRBJ2-1; weak D call: TRBD1 (5 bases). The specimen was PBMCs. This receptor was taken from a man younger than 45 in good health and CMV-seronegative. CDR3 amino acids: CASSQAFDSLNEQFF. The CDR3 DNA sequence: TGTGCCAGCAGCCAAGCCTTCGACAGCCTCAATGAGCAGTTCTTC.